This TCR beta chain comes out of a study of T-cell memory formation after mild COVID-19. Trimming shortened V by 0 bases and J by 8 bases, and 6 bases separated the two germline ends. The CDR3 length is 13 residues. Germline values: CDR1 SGHRS, CDR2 YFSETQ. TCRdb processed the 5' RACE reads anew with MiXCR; each CDR3 protein has one entry. The repertoire holds about 350,000 distinct CDR3 sequences, 20% to 25% seen once, with 20% to 25% in the top ten. V and J are TRBV5-1 and TRBJ1-6; D is ambiguous. Sequencing was carried out using PBMCs or a T cell subset sorted from them (not recorded which). The source of this sequence is a young man who had mild COVID-19 (a few samples of this study predate the infection). Cell type and time point are not known. The chain's CDR3 is CASSLAADSPLHF. The DNA of the CDR3 is TGCGCCAGCAGCTTGGCGGCGGATTCACCCCTCCACTTT.